This TCR beta chain was sequenced in a study of blood T cell repertoires in COVID-19. This CDR3 region has 14 residues. The trim removed 7 bases at V and 5 bases at J, leaving 3 bases unmatched. CDR1 is MDHEN and CDR2 is SYDVKM in the germline V gene. Generated by immunoSEQ multiplex PCR, the TCRdb table keeps only in-frame clones and is missing some. The table includes roughly 110,000 clones, approximately 90% detected once. This clonotype originated in a man aged 45-65 years with active or convalescent COVID-19. The rearrangement uses TRBV28 and TRBJ2-1, with 12 bases matching TRBD2. Sample: peripheral blood. DNA of the CDR3: TGTGCCAGCACAACTAGCGGGGGGAACAATGAGCAGTTCTTC. Protein: CASTTSGGNNEQFF.